This note documents a single T cell receptor beta chain sequence. This specimen comes from a study of T cell clonotyping in hematopoietic cell transplantation. Produced via immunoSEQ multiplex PCR; TCRdb's table is partial and in-frame only. The sample records 15,000 to 20,000 clones, 70% to 85% being singletons. This sample's time point: recipient sample about 28 days before transplant, after cytoreduction. The junction had 16 bases not matched to a gene; V was cut back by 7 bases and J by 5 bases. Germline loops: CDR1 MGHRA, CDR2 YSYEKL. The CDR3 loop spans 17 amino acids. This receptor was obtained from a man aged 55 to 70 with acute myeloid leukemia. Some clones in this sample may be carry-over from other donors' samples. Here the sequenced sample was peripheral blood mononuclear cells, taken before stem cell transplant. The rearrangement links TRBV4-1 to TRBJ1-4, with 7 bases fitting TRBD1. The CDR3 reads CASKAEGGGALNEKLFF. CDR3 coding DNA: TGCGCCAGCAAGGCGGAAGGAGGGGGCGCCTTGAATGAAAAACTGTTTTTT.